The text below deals with one TCR beta chain. The antigen is unknown. This sample was taken from a study of cytomegalovirus exposure and HLA in healthy donors. This CDR3 has 15 residues. The J segment lost 3 bases and the V segment lost 6 bases, leaving 7 bases of the junction unmatched. Germline loops: CDR1 SNHLY, CDR2 FYNNEI. Findings and limits, study-wide: Some segments of the V type, notably TRBV6-2 and TRBV6-3, were excluded as indistinguishable.

It was with 60 Vbeta and 13 Jbeta primers that the PCR ran. Authors' analysis steps: As a later analysis found, there were 78 million or so unique TCR beta chains, of which roughly 11 million were shared. Data came from immunoSEQ multiplex PCR; TCRdb stores just in-frame clones and leaves some out. That table is the source of V, J and clone size, and D and trimming were worked out from the DNA. This table holds approximately 150,000 clones, 65% to 90% found once. Material: PBMCs. This sequence was found in a human donor in good health. The chain carries TRBV2 and TRBJ2-3; 9 bases line up with TRBD1. The CDR3 nucleotides read TGTGCCAGCAGCCTCGGGACAGGGCCGACAGATACGCAGTATTTT. Amino acid sequence: CASSLGTGPTDTQYF.